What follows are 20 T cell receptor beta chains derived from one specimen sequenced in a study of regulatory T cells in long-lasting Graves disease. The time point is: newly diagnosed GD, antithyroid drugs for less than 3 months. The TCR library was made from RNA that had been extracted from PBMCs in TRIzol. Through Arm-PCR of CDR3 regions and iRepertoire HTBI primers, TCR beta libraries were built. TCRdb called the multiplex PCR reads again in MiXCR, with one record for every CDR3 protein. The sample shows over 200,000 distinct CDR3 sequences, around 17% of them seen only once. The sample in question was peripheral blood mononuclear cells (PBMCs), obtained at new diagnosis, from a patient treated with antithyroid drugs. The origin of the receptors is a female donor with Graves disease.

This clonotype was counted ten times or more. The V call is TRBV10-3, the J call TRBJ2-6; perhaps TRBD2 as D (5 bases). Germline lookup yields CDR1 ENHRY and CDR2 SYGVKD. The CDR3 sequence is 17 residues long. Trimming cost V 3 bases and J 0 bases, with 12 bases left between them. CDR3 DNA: TGTGCCATCAGTGACCTGGCGGGTACCTCTGGGGCCAACGTCCTGACTTTC. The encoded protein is CAISDLAGTSGANVLTF.

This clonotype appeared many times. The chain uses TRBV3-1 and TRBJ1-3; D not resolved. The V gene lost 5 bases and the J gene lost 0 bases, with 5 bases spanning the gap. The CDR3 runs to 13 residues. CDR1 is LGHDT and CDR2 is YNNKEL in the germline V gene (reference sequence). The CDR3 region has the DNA TGTGCCAGCAGCTCCCTCTCTGGAAACACCATATATTTT. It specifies CASSSLSGNTIYF.

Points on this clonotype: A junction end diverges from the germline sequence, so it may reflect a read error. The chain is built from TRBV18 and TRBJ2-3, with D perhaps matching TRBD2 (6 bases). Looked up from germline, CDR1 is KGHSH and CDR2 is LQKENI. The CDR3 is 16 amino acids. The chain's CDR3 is CASSPPGVRTTDAQYF. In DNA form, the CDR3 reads TGTGCCAGCTCACCACCTGGCGTACGGACTACAGATGCGCAGTATTTT.

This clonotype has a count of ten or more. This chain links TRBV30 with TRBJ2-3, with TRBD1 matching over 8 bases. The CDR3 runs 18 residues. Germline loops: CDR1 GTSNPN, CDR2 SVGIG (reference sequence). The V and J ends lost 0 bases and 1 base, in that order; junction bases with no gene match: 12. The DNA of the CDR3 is TGTGCCTGGAGTGTACGTGACCTCGCAGGGGGCGGCACAGATACGCAGTATTTT. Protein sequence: CAWSVRDLAGGGTDTQYF.

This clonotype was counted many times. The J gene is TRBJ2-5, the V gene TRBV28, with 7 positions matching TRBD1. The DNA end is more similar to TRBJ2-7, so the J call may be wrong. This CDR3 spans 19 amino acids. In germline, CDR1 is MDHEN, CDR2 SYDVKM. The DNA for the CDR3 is TGTGCCAGCAGTTTATGGCCCAATCGACAGGGTAGGTCTCTCTACGAGCAGTACTTC. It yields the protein CASSLWPNRQGRSLYEQYF.

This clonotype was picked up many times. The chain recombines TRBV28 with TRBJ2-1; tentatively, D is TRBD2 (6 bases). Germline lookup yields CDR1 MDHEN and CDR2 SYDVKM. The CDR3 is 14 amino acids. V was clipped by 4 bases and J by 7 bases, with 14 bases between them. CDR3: CASSSTSSGNEQFF. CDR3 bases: TGTGCCAGCAGTTCGACTAGTTCGGGAAATGAGCAGTTCTTC.

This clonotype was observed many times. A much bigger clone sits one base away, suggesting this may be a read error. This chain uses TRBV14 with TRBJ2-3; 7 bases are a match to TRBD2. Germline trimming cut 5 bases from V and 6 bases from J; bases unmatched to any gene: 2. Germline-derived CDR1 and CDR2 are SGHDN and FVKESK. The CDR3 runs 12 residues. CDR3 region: CASSSGGDTQYF. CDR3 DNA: TGTGCCAGCAGCTCCGGGGGGGATACGCAGTATTTT.

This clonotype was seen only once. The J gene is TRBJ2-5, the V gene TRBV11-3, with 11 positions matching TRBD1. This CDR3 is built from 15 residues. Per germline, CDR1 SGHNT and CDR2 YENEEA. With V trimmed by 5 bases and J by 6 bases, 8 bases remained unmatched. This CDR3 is CASSQRTGGAKTQYF. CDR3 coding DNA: TGTGCCAGCAGCCAACGGACAGGGGGCGCGAAGACCCAGTACTTC.

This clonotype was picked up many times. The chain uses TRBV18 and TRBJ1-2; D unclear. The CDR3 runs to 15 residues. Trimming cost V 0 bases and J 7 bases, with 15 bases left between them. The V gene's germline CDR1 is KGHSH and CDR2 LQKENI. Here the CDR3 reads CASSPPNTASFGYTF. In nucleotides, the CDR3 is TGTGCCAGCTCACCACCCAACACGGCATCATTTGGCTACACCTTC.

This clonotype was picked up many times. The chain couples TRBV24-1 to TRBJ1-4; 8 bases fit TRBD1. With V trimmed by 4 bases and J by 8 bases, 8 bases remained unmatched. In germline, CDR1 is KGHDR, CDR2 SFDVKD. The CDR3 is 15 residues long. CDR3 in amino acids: CATSDPGQDPEKLFF. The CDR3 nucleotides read TGTGCCACCAGTGACCCGGGACAGGATCCAGAAAAACTGTTTTTT.

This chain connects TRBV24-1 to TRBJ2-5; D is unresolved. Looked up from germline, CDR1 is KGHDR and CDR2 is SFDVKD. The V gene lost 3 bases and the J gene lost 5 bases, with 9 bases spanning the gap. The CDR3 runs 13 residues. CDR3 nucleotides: TGTGCCACCAGTGATCTGTACGGGGAGACCCAGTACTTC. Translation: CATSDLYGETQYF.

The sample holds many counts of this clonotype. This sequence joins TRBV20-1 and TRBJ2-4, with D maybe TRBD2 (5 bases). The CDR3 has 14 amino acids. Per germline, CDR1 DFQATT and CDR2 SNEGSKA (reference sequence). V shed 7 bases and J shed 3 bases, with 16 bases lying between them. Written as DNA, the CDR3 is TGCAGTGGTAGGCCCGGGGATAGCAAAAACATTCAGTACTTC. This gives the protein CSGRPGDSKNIQYF.

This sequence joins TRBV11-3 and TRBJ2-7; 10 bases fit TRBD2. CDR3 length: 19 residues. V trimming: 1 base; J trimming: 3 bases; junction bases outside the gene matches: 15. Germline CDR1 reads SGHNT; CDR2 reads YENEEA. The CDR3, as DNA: TGTGCCAGCAGCTTAGGGAGGCTAGCGGGAGTTTCCAGTATCTACGAGCAGTACTTC. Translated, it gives CASSLGRLAGVSSIYEQYF. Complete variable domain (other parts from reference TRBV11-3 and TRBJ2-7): EAGVVQSPRYKIIEKKQPVAFWCNPISGHNTLYWYLQNLGQGPELLIRYENEEAVDDSQLPKDRFSAERLKGVDSTLKIQPAELGDSAVYLCASSLGRLAGVSSIYEQYFGPGTRLTVT.

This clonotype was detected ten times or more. In nucleotides, the CDR3 is TGCAGTGCCACCTGGGGGTCTAGCACAGATACGCAGTATTTT. Amino acid sequence: CSATWGSSTDTQYF. The V gene is TRBV20-1, the J gene TRBJ2-3, with D possibly being TRBD1 or TRBD2 (5 bases each). The CDR3 is 14 residues long. Between the trimmed V and J ends, which lost 6 bases and 0 bases, there was a span of 13 bases. Germline V gene lookup returns CDR1 DFQATT and CDR2 SNEGSKA (reference sequence).

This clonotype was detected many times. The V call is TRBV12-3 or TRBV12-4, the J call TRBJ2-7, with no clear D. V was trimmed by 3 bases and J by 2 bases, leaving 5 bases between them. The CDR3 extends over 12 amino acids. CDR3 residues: CASSFRTYEQYF. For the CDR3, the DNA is TGTGCCAGCAGTTTCAGGACCTACGAGCAGTACTTC.

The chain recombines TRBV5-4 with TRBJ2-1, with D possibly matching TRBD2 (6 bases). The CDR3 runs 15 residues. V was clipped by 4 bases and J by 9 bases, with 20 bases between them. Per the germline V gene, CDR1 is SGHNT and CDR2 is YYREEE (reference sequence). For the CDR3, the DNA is TGTGCCAGCAGCCCCCCCCCTAGCGATACCGGTGAGCAGTTCTTC. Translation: CASSPPPSDTGEQFF.

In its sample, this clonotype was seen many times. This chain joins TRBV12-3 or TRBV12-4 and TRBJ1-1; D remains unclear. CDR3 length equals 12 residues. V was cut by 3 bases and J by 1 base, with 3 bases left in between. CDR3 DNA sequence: TGTGCCAGCAGTTTCGGGAACACTGAAGCTTTCTTT. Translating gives CASSFGNTEAFF.

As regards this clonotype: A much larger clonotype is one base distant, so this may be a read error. The CDR3 DNA reads as TGTGCCAGCCTCCGACAGGGAACAGATACGCGGTATTTT. This codes for CASLRQGTDTRYF. The chain couples TRBV11-1 to TRBJ2-3; 7 nucleotides agree with TRBD1. This CDR3 is built from 13 residues. Germline V gene lookup returns CDR1 SGHAT and CDR2 FQDESV (reference sequence).

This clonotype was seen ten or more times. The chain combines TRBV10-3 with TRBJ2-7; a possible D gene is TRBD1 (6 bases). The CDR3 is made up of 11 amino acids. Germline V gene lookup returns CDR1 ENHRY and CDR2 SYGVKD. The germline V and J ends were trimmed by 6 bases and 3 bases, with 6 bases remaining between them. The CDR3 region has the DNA TGTGCCATCAGGGACAGCTACGAGCAGTACTTC. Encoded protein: CAIRDSYEQYF.

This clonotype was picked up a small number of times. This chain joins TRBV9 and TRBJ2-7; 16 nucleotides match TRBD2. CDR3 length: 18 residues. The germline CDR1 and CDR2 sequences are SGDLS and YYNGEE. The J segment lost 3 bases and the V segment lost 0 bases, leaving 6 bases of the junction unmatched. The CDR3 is CASSVEGTSGRGIYEQYF. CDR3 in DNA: TGTGCCAGCAGCGTAGAGGGGACTAGCGGGAGGGGGATCTACGAGCAGTACTTC.